These 18 T cell receptor beta chains were all obtained from the same sample, sequenced in a study of tumor-infiltrating lymphocytes in primary liver carcinoma. Alongside blood RNA obtained from unsorted whole blood, germline DNA was also extracted. A primer matching the constant region was used to make TCR beta cDNA from approximately 0.55 ug of total RNA. Sequencing libraries for TCR beta derived from three nested multiplex PCR rounds that used slightly modified ARM-PCR. Two initial PCR rounds of approximately 10 cycles each paired TRBV1-TRBV30 forward primers with a C-beta reverse primer. TCRdb recomputed calls from the multiplex PCR reads with MiXCR, one row per CDR3 protein. The top ten hold approximately 9% of the sample, which has hundreds of thousands of distinct CDR3 sequences, 60% to 80% seen once. The sample comprised peripheral blood. The receptors derive from a man aged 40-55 years with primary liver carcinoma and hepatitis B virus infection.

The chain links TRBV4-2 to TRBJ2-7, with 9 positions matching TRBD1. Germline lookup yields CDR1 LGHNA and CDR2 YNFKEQ. The V gene end was trimmed by 4 bases and the J gene end by 4 bases; junction bases not matched to a gene: 11. The CDR3 sequence is 16 residues long. CDR3 sequence (DNA): TGTGCCAGCAGCCGCGGACGGGGACAGGGACCTTACGAGCAGTACTTC. Translating it yields CASSRGRGQGPYEQYF.

This clonotype was seen a handful of times. In this CDR3 the conserved last residue, phenylalanine or tryptophan, is missing, so a read error is likely. The rearrangement joins TRBV6-5 to TRBJ1-6, with D perhaps matching TRBD1 (5 bases). V was pared by 2 bases and J by 6 bases, with 17 bases between. Germline loops: CDR1 MNHEY, CDR2 SVGAGI. The CDR3 is 17 amino acids. CDR3 coding DNA: TGTGCCAGCAGTTACCCCGAGAGGTCAGGGCGTAATTCACCCCTCCACCTT. Translated, it gives CASSYPERSGRNSPLHL.

This clonotype was counted many times. This chain links TRBV12-3 or TRBV12-4 with TRBJ1-1; D may be TRBD1 (6 bases). CDR3 length: 12 amino acids. Trimming shortened V by 6 bases and J by 5 bases, and 10 bases separated the two germline ends. The CDR3 loop reads CASRDSRTEAFF. DNA for the CDR3: TGTGCCAGCAGGGACAGTCGGACTGAAGCTTTCTTT.

The J gene is TRBJ2-7, the V gene TRBV29-1; a weak D match, TRBD1 (6 bases). Trimming pared 1 base from V and 4 bases from J, leaving 11 bases between. This CDR3 contains 13 residues. Germline V gives CDR1 SQVTM, CDR2 ANQGSEA. CDR3 bases: TGCAGCGTTGAAGTACAGGGAGAGTACGAGCAGTACTTC. Amino acids: CSVEVQGEYEQYF.

V and J are TRBV6-1 and TRBJ1-6, with D perhaps TRBD1 (6 bases). Germline V gene sequence: CDR1 MNHNS, CDR2 SASEGT. The CDR3 is made up of 15 amino acids. Trimming took 5 bases from V and 3 from J, leaving 11 bases between them. The CDR3 region has the DNA TGTGCCAGCAGTCCCCGGGACAACTATAATTCACCCCTCCACTTT. Protein product: CASSPRDNYNSPLHF.

CDR3 bases: TGTGCCAGCAGTTACGCAGGGGACCTGCGGGGGGAGACCCAGTACTTC. Its translation: CASSYAGDLRGETQYF. The genes are TRBV6-6 and TRBJ2-5; D may be TRBD2 (7 bases). The V gene lost 2 bases and the J gene lost 5 bases, with 18 bases spanning the gap. The germline V gene has CDR1 MNHNY and CDR2 SVGAGI (reference sequence). This CDR3 region has 16 residues.

This clonotype was seen only a few times. J is TRBJ1-5 and V is TRBV28; D is ambiguous. The CDR3 extends over 12 amino acids. Germline CDR1 is MDHEN and CDR2 is SYDVKM. Trimming took off 6 bases at V and 6 bases at J, with 9 bases between the two ends. In DNA form, the CDR3 reads TGTGCCAGCAGATCCGCAGGTCAGCCCCAGCATTTT. Its translation: CASRSAGQPQHF.

CDR3 nucleotides: TGTGCCAGCAGGGTGACTAGTTTTGCCGCAGATACGCAGTATTTT. Translated: CASRVTSFAADTQYF. The chain uses TRBV28 and TRBJ2-3, with D perhaps TRBD2 (6 bases). The CDR3 spans 15 residues. CDR1 is MDHEN, CDR2 SYDVKM, per germline. V was pared by 6 bases and J by 4 bases, with 17 bases between.

A remark on this clonotype: A much bigger clone sits one base away, suggesting this may be a read error. The rearrangement links TRBV12-5 to TRBJ2-3; tentative D call: TRBD2 (5 bases). Deletions cut 3 bases from V and 2 bases from J, with 6 bases between. The CDR3 runs 13 residues. Germline V gives CDR1 LGHNT, CDR2 FRNRAP. The chain's CDR3 is CASGFGVTDTQYF. The CDR3 DNA sequence: TGTGCTAGTGGTTTCGGGGTCACAGATACGCAGTATTTT.

With regard to this clonotype: One junction end does not reproduce the germline sequence, and a read error may be involved. The chain uses TRBV11-2 and TRBJ2-2, with 10 bases lining up with TRBD2. CDR1 and CDR2 from the germline V gene are SGHAT and FQNNGV. The CDR3 consists of 15 residues. CDR3 sequence reads: CASSSGLADAGELYF. The CDR3 bases are TGTGCCAGCAGCTCCGGACTAGCGGACGCCGGGGAGCTGTATTTT.

For this clonotype: The junction shows a germline mismatch at one end, possibly a read error. The rearrangement links TRBV11-3 to TRBJ2-2; D possibly corresponds to TRBD2 (5 bases). The CDR3 is 16 residues long. Per the germline V gene, CDR1 is SGHNT and CDR2 is YENEEA. CDR3 DNA: TGTACCAGCGGCTTAGACGGCCTAGAGGGCACCGGGGAGCTGTTTTTT. This translates into CTSGLDGLEGTGELFF.

This clonotype has ten or more counts. The junction departs from the called germline gene at one end, perhaps through a read error. The V call is TRBV5-6, the J call TRBJ2-1; 10 bases match TRBD2. The CDR3 is 13 amino acids. Germline CDR1 is SGHDT and CDR2 is YYEEEE. The CDR3 here is CASSLDPSGSMVF. The DNA for the CDR3 is TGTGCCAGCAGCTTGGACCCTAGCGGGAGTATGGTCTTC.

The V call is TRBV24-1, the J call TRBJ2-1, with D possibly matching TRBD2 (6 bases). The CDR3 is 12 residues long. Germline CDR1 reads KGHDR; CDR2 reads SFDVKD. Deletions cut 3 bases from V and 7 bases from J, with 6 bases between. CDR3 sequence: CATSDRGNEQFF. Here the CDR3 DNA reads TGTGCCACCAGTGATCGGGGGAATGAGCAGTTCTTC.

Of note for this clonotype: Since a much larger clone is just one base distant, this may be a read error. This chain connects TRBV29-1 to TRBJ1-1, with 7 bases aligning to TRBD1. CDR3 length: 13 amino acids. The V segment lost 5 bases and the J segment 5 bases; nucleotides outside the gene matches: 8. In germline, CDR1 is SQVTM, CDR2 ANQGSEA. In DNA, the CDR3 is TGCAGCGTTAAGACAGGGATCGGGACTGAAGCTTTCTTT. Amino acid sequence: CSVKTGIGTEAFF.

This clonotype showed up many times. The V call is TRBV5-1, the J call TRBJ2-3; TRBD2 aligns across 9 bases. This CDR3 has 15 amino acids. J gave up 5 bases and V 2 bases, and 6 bases lay outside the gene matches. Germline-derived CDR1 and CDR2 are SGHRS and YFSETQ. CDR3 protein: CASSFLTSGQDTQYF. The CDR3 bases are TGCGCCAGCAGCTTCCTAACTAGCGGGCAAGATACGCAGTATTTT. The full variable domain, in which reference TRBV5-1 and TRBJ2-3 provide the parts outside the CDR3, is KAGVTQTPRYLIKTRGQQVTLSCSPISGHRSVSWYQQTPGQGLQFLFEYFSETQRNKGNFPGRFSGRQFSNSRSEMNVSTLELGDSALYLCASSFLTSGQDTQYFGPGTRLTVL.

On this clonotype itself: A single base separates this from a much larger clone, so it may be a read error. CDR3 coding DNA: TGTGCCAGCAGTGGGCTACTAGCGGGAGCCTACAATGAGCAGTTCTTC. Its translation: CASSGLLAGAYNEQFF. The V and J genes are TRBV6-1 and TRBJ2-1, with TRBD2 matching 11 bases. V trimming: 4 bases; J trimming: 2 bases; junction bases outside the gene matches: 4. Germline V gene lookup returns CDR1 MNHNS and CDR2 SASEGT. The CDR3 is 16 residues long.

As to this clonotype: At one of its ends the junction is not consistent with the germline gene, which may arise from a read error. This CDR3 is CTSSSSSVLSYNEQFF. In nucleotides, the CDR3 is TGTACCAGCAGCTCCTCCTCAGTCCTCTCTTACAATGAGCAGTTCTTC. This chain links TRBV11-1 with TRBJ2-1; D is unresolved. CDR3 length equals 16 residues. CDR1 is SGHAT and CDR2 is FQDESV in the germline V gene (reference sequence).

This clonotype was seen once. Mismatch with germline at one junction end may stem from a read error. V is TRBV7-8 and J is TRBJ2-2; D is possibly TRBD2 (6 bases). This CDR3 has 15 amino acids. CDR1 is SGHVS and CDR2 is FQNEAQ in the germline V gene. The CDR3: CASSGAGPNTGGLFF. CDR3 bases: TGTGCCAGCAGCGGGGCGGGACCGAACACCGGGGGGCTGTTTTTT.